The 7 T cell receptor beta chains below come from one sample, sequenced in a study of blood T cell repertoires in COVID-19 (dated by TCRdb to about 2020). Library construction relied on the immunoSEQ multiplex PCR assay. TCRdb provides this immuneACCESS table in a form limited to in-frame rearrangements. Some clones are lacking; in checked studies, under half of them reflect an unresolved V gene, and why the rest are absent is not known. Here the sample has under 50,000 clones; about three quarters occur a single time. Of the sample, around a fifth falls within the top ten clones. Sequenced input: peripheral blood. The receptors were gathered from a human donor with active or convalescent COVID-19. The donor label of this sample is uncertain.

The J gene is TRBJ2-7, the V gene TRBV5-1; 11 bases line up with TRBD2. The V gene end was trimmed by 6 bases and the J gene end by 3 bases; junction bases not matched to a gene: 5. CDR3 length: 14 residues. Germline CDR1 is SGHRS and CDR2 is YFSETQ. The CDR3 here is CASTDGTSGYEQYF. The CDR3 bases are TGCGCCAGCACAGACGGGACTAGCGGCTACGAGCAGTACTTC.

The chain employs TRBV6-1 and TRBJ2-5; 7 nucleotides line up with TRBD1. The ends lost 3 bases at V and 5 bases at J; junction bases unmatched: 6. The germline gives CDR1 MNHNS, CDR2 SASEGT. This CDR3 comprises 14 residues. This CDR3 reads CASSDKGAWETQYF. CDR3 nucleotide sequence: TGTGCCAGCAGTGATAAGGGGGCATGGGAGACCCAGTACTTC.

This sequence joins TRBV9 and TRBJ1-2; no clear D. The CDR3 contains 14 residues. Trimming cost V 4 bases and J 2 bases, with 12 bases left between them. CDR1 and CDR2 (germline): SGDLS, YYNGEE. CDR3: CASSPGGSNYGYTF. For the CDR3, the DNA is TGTGCCAGCAGCCCCGGAGGTTCCAACTATGGCTACACCTTC.

V gene TRBV2 combines with J gene TRBJ2-5, with unresolved D. V lost 8 bases and J 2 bases, leaving 12 bases between the germline ends. CDR3 length: 13 amino acids. Germline assignment: CDR1 SNHLY and CDR2 FYNNEI. The CDR3 DNA follows: TGTGCCAGCTCACGGAGTCCTCAAGAGACCCAGTACTTC. Translation: CASSRSPQETQYF.

This clone was recorded only once. The chain is built from TRBV7-9 and TRBJ1-4; D is ambiguous. Germline-derived CDR1 and CDR2 are SEHNR and FQNEAQ (reference sequence). The V and J ends lost 5 bases and 4 bases respectively, with 20 bases between them. This CDR3 is 17 amino acids long. The CDR3 loop is CASSHTVEGRVNEKLFF. DNA of the CDR3: TGTGCCAGCAGCCATACTGTTGAGGGTCGGGTTAATGAAAAACTGTTTTTT. Combining the CDR3 with reference TRBV7-9 and TRBJ1-4 gives the whole variable domain DTGVSQNPRHKITKRGQNVTFRCDPISEHNRLYWYRQTLGQGPEFLTYFQNEAQLEKSRLLSDRFSAERPKGSFSTLEIQRTEQGDSAMYLCASSHTVEGRVNEKLFFGSGTQLSVL.

The gene calls are TRBV5-6 and TRBJ2-2, with 9 bases lining up with TRBD2. Germline trimming cut 6 bases from V and 4 bases from J; bases unmatched to any gene: 4. The CDR3 length is 14 residues. The V gene's germline CDR1 is SGHDT and CDR2 YYEEEE. This chain's CDR3 is CASKVLAGTGELFF. The DNA of the CDR3 is TGTGCCAGCAAGGTACTAGCGGGCACCGGGGAGCTGTTTTTT.

The V and J genes are TRBV4-3 and TRBJ2-1; a weak D match, TRBD1 (6 bases). This CDR3 spans 16 amino acids. CDR1 and CDR2 (germline): LGHNA, YSLEER. The V end was cut by 0 bases, the J end by 0 bases, with 9 bases between. CDR3 sequence reads: CASSQDVGGSYNEQFF. In DNA, the CDR3 is TGCGCCAGCAGCCAAGATGTAGGGGGCTCCTACAATGAGCAGTTCTTC.